The present entry profiles one T cell receptor (beta chain) with its context. These data originate in a study of blood T cell repertoires in COVID-19. Study-wide context: Sites in the United States, Italy and Spain provided acute and convalescent COVID-19 samples. PBMCs, B-cell-depleted T cells, or T cells provided the cDNA or gDNA that made up the material.

Trimming removed 5 bases from V and 0 bases from J, with 22 bases in between. The CDR3 consists of 18 residues. Germline V gene sequence: CDR1 LNHDA, CDR2 SQIVND (reference sequence). In the original processing: Estimated nucleated cell counts came from reference gene primer amplification. TCRdb keeps only in-frame clones here, not all; method: immunoSEQ multiplex PCR. V, J and clone size derive from that table, while D and trimming were established from the DNA sequence. The sample has 100,000 to 150,000 clones; around three quarters are singletons. The receptor's source is a man in his sixties or seventies with acute or convalescent COVID-19. The rearrangement links TRBV19 to TRBJ1-2, with D possibly matching TRBD1 (6 bases). The specimen sequenced was peripheral blood. CDR3 loop: CASSSRGPGGLTNYGYTF. The DNA for the CDR3 is TGTGCCAGTAGTTCACGGGGGCCGGGGGGCCTCACTAACTATGGCTACACCTTC.